Sequencing of this T cell receptor beta chain was carried out in a study of blood T cell repertoires in COVID-19. Overall study context: Sites in the United States, Italy and Spain provided acute and convalescent COVID-19 samples.

In the authors' workflow: Scientists estimated how many nucleated cells there were by amplifying reference gene primers. Data came from immunoSEQ multiplex PCR; TCRdb stores just in-frame clones and leaves some out. V and J calls and clone size are those listed in that table; D and trimming were worked out from the DNA. There are 65,000 or so clones in the sample; about 77% occur only once, and 25% lies in the top ten. Germline V CDR1 and CDR2: ENHRY, SYGVKD. There are 17 residues in the CDR3. Trimming pared 2 bases from V and 3 bases from J, leaving 20 bases between. This TCR came from a human donor in a cohort sampled during active COVID-19. The chain is built from TRBV10-3 and TRBJ2-7; D may be TRBD1 (6 bases). Sequencing was carried out using peripheral blood. The CDR3 loop reads CAISEPLADRELYEQYF. In DNA, the CDR3 is TGTGCCATCAGTGAGCCCCTGGCGGACAGAGAACTCTACGAGCAGTACTTC.